These 32 T cell receptor beta chains originate from one sample sequenced in a study of brain T cells in children with intractable seizures. Profiling relied on immunoSEQ multiplex PCR, and the TCRdb table lists in-frame clones only, not all of them. The sample lists 110,000 or so clones, roughly 94% occurring once. This specimen consisted of peripheral blood, obtained at surgery. The receptor source for this set is a boy under two years old with hemimegalencephaly and intractable seizures.

The rearrangement links TRBV30 to TRBJ2-1; D is undetermined. CDR3 length: 14 residues. V was clipped by 2 bases and J by 0 bases, with 8 bases between them. Germline assignment: CDR1 GTSNPN and CDR2 SVGIG (reference sequence). The CDR3 region has the DNA TGTGCCTGGAGTTCGGTGAGCTCCTACAATGAGCAGTTCTTC. Translating it yields CAWSSVSSYNEQFF.

V is TRBV11-2 and J is TRBJ1-3; no clear D gene. The germline CDR1 and CDR2 sequences are SGHAT and FQNNGV. There are 15 residues in the CDR3. V shed 5 bases and J shed 7 bases, with 18 bases lying between them. CDR3 amino acids: CASSPRAPKANTIYF. The CDR3 DNA reads as TGTGCCAGCAGCCCCCGGGCACCTAAAGCTAACACCATATATTTT.

This clone was observed a single time. This chain uses TRBV7-2 with TRBJ1-2; 9 bases map to TRBD1. J lost 3 bases, V lost 4 bases, and 9 bases had no gene match. CDR1 is SGHTA, CDR2 FQGNSA, per germline. The CDR3 is 16 residues long. The CDR3 sequence is CASSYPGQGPHYGYTF. The CDR3 nucleotides are TGTGCCAGCAGCTACCCGGGACAGGGACCCCACTATGGCTACACCTTC.

The chain is built from TRBV11-3 and TRBJ2-1; D unclear. V lost 3 bases, J lost 4 bases, and 7 bases lay in between. CDR1 and CDR2 (germline): SGHNT, YENEEA. The CDR3 is made up of 13 amino acids. The CDR3 loop is CASSFRPYNEQFF. CDR3 nucleotides: TGTGCCAGCAGCTTTAGGCCGTACAATGAGCAGTTCTTC.

The rearrangement joins TRBV4-1 to TRBJ2-1; TRBD2 matches at 11 bases. Trimming removed 2 bases from V and 4 bases from J; junction bases left unmatched: 10. Germline V CDR1 and CDR2: MGHRA, YSYEKL. The CDR3 totals 18 residues. The CDR3 region has the DNA TGCGCCAGCAGCCAACGACCCCGGGGACTAGCGGTTTACAATGAGCAGTTCTTC. This gives the protein CASSQRPRGLAVYNEQFF.

The rearrangement links TRBV3-1 (or the pseudogene TRBV3-2) to TRBJ1-3, with D hard to call. CDR3 length: 13 amino acids. Looked up from germline, CDR1 is LGHDT and CDR2 is YNNKEL (reference sequence). V lost 3 bases and J 0 bases, leaving 3 bases between the germline ends. CDR3: CASSHNSGNTIYF. The DNA for the CDR3 is TGTGCCAGCAGCCACAACTCTGGAAACACCATATATTTT.

This chain links TRBV19 with TRBJ1-1; D remains ambiguous. Germline V gives CDR1 LNHDA, CDR2 SQIVND (reference sequence). The CDR3 totals 14 residues. The germline V and J ends were trimmed by 3 bases and 0 bases, with 8 bases remaining between them. As DNA, the CDR3 is TGTGCCAGTAGTATCGGAGGGATGAACACTGAAGCTTTCTTT. As protein: CASSIGGMNTEAFF.

The V call is TRBV5-1, the J call TRBJ2-6; D remains ambiguous. Germline V gene data show CDR1 as SGHRS and CDR2 as YFSETQ. This CDR3 contains 18 residues. V was pared by 6 bases and J by 3 bases, with 22 bases between. This CDR3 reads CASTPHRPEGYGANVLTF. The CDR3 DNA sequence: TGCGCCAGCACGCCCCACCGGCCCGAAGGATATGGGGCCAACGTCCTGACTTTC.

J is TRBJ2-5 and V is TRBV15; no firm D call. The CDR3 extends over 13 amino acids. The germline V and J ends were trimmed by 8 bases and 8 bases, with 18 bases remaining between them. The germline gives CDR1 LNHNV, CDR2 YYDKDF (reference sequence). As DNA, the CDR3 is TGTGCCACCGGGGAACACCCAGGTGAAACCCAGTACTTC. Residues: CATGEHPGETQYF.

The chain is built from TRBV27 and TRBJ2-7; D is tentatively TRBD1 or TRBD2 (5 bases each). CDR3 length: 17 residues. From germline, CDR1 is MNHEY and CDR2 SMNVEV (reference sequence). V lost 6 bases and J lost 5, with 26 bases in between. The CDR3 is CASRVTGTDLLGHEQYF. The CDR3 DNA sequence: TGTGCCAGCAGGGTTACTGGGACGGACTTGCTGGGTCACGAGCAGTACTTC.

The chain combines TRBV15 with TRBJ2-7; D is ambiguous. The CDR3 sequence is 13 residues long. CDR1 LNHNV and CDR2 YYDKDF come from the germline V gene (reference sequence). Between the trimmed V and J ends, which lost 3 bases and 2 bases, there was a span of 8 bases. CDR3: CATSSLPTYEQYF. The DNA for the CDR3 is TGTGCCACCAGCAGCTTGCCAACCTACGAGCAGTACTTC.

The V call is TRBV28, the J call TRBJ1-3; D ambiguous. V lost 3 bases to trimming and J lost 3 bases, with 9 bases between them. Per the germline V gene, CDR1 is MDHEN and CDR2 is SYDVKM. The CDR3 length is 14 residues. The CDR3 bases are TGTGCCAGCAGTTTGGGTAGACGTGGAAACACCATATATTTT. This gives the protein CASSLGRRGNTIYF.

As regards this clone: The junction and the germline gene differ at one end; a read error may be behind it. The gene calls are TRBV11-2 and TRBJ2-7, with a weak D call TRBD1 (6 bases). Germline lookup yields CDR1 SGHAT and CDR2 FQNNGV. This CDR3 spans 11 amino acids. The CDR3 protein is CASSLEGHMDF. Written as DNA, the CDR3 is TGTGCCAGCAGCTTAGAGGGACATATGGACTTC.

This chain joins TRBV6-6 and TRBJ2-5; D might be TRBD1 (6 bases). Germline assignment: CDR1 MNHNY and CDR2 SVGAGI (reference sequence). The CDR3 is 14 residues long. V was pared by 11 bases and J by 2 bases, with 18 bases between. The CDR3, as DNA: TGTGCCTCCTGGGGGCTCAGACTACAAGAGACCCAGTACTTC. The encoded protein is CASWGLRLQETQYF.

This chain joins TRBV5-5 and TRBJ1-4; maybe TRBD1 (5 bases). Looked up from germline, CDR1 is SGHKS and CDR2 is YYEKEE (reference sequence). The germline V and J ends were trimmed by 1 base and 0 bases, with 10 bases remaining between them. The CDR3 extends over 16 amino acids. In nucleotides, the CDR3 is TGTGCCAGCAGCTTGCCAGTAGGGGCAACTAATGAAAAACTGTTTTTT. This encodes CASSLPVGATNEKLFF.

The V and J genes are TRBV5-1 and TRBJ2-1; weak D call: TRBD1 (6 bases). The germline CDR1 and CDR2 sequences are SGHRS and YFSETQ. Trimming left V 6 bases short and J 4 bases short, with 14 bases between. The CDR3 is 14 residues long. In nucleotides, the CDR3 is TGCGCCAGCACCCAGGACAGAACTTACAATGAGCAGTTCTTC. Amino acids: CASTQDRTYNEQFF. Variable domain in full (rest from reference TRBV5-1 and TRBJ2-1): KAGVTQTPRYLIKTRGQQVTLSCSPISGHRSVSWYQQTPGQGLQFLFEYFSETQRNKGNFPGRFSGRQFSNSRSEMNVSTLELGDSALYLCASTQDRTYNEQFFGPGTRLTVL.

The rearrangement joins TRBV5-5 to TRBJ1-1; D unresolved. The CDR3 length is 11 residues. The ends were cut back, 1 base at V and 8 bases at J, with 6 bases in the middle. Germline CDR1 SGHKS, CDR2 YYEKEE (reference sequence). DNA of the CDR3: TGTGCCAGCAGCTTGCGAACCGAAGCTTTCTTT. It yields the protein CASSLRTEAFF.

The DNA for the CDR3 is TGTGCCAGCAGTACGGGACTAGCGGGATTCAATGAGCAGTTCTTC. Encoded protein: CASSTGLAGFNEQFF. V usage is TRBV27 and J usage is TRBJ2-1; 13 bases line up with TRBD2. The CDR3 is made up of 15 amino acids. The trim removed 5 bases at V and 6 bases at J, leaving 4 bases unmatched. Germline V gene data show CDR1 as MNHEY and CDR2 as SMNVEV (reference sequence).

V usage is TRBV5-1 and J usage is TRBJ2-7; D unresolved. CDR1 SGHRS and CDR2 YFSETQ come from the germline V gene. V was shortened by 5 bases and J by 5 bases, with 11 bases between the two germline ends. The CDR3 consists of 12 residues. The CDR3, as DNA: TGCGCCAGCAGGTCCCCCTTCCACGAGCAGTACTTC. Its protein product is CASRSPFHEQYF. The full variable domain, its missing parts supplied by reference TRBV5-1 and TRBJ2-7, is KAGVTQTPRYLIKTRGQQVTLSCSPISGHRSVSWYQQTPGQGLQFLFEYFSETQRNKGNFPGRFSGRQFSNSRSEMNVSTLELGDSALYLCASRSPFHEQYFGPGTRLTVT.

The chain couples TRBV7-2 to TRBJ1-2; possible D gene TRBD1, 5 bases. V was cut by 2 bases and J by 6 bases, with 25 bases left in between. CDR1 is SGHTA and CDR2 is FQGNSA in the germline V gene. There are 18 residues in the CDR3. The CDR3 loop is CASSLHGPSGPRGNGYTF. CDR3 nucleotide sequence: TGTGCCAGCAGCTTACACGGCCCTTCGGGGCCCCGGGGCAATGGCTACACCTTC.

The chain combines TRBV6-5 with TRBJ2-2; possibly TRBD2 for D (6 bases). Germline V CDR1 and CDR2: MNHEY, SVGAGI. The CDR3 is 15 residues long. V lost 7 bases to trimming and J lost 3 bases, with 15 bases between them. DNA for the CDR3: TGTGCCAGCAAGGCGGGGAGGAGGGACACCGGGGAGCTGTTTTTT. This codes for CASKAGRRDTGELFF.

This clone was counted once. The chain uses TRBV27 and TRBJ2-3, with D perhaps TRBD1 (6 bases). CDR3 length equals 15 residues. Trimming removed 4 bases at V and 1 base at J, with 12 bases between. Germline CDR1 reads MNHEY; CDR2 reads SMNVEV (reference sequence). The CDR3 here is CASSSQGRRTDTQYF. CDR3 coding DNA: TGTGCCAGCAGTTCCCAGGGGCGCCGCACAGATACGCAGTATTTT.

The V gene is TRBV2, the J gene TRBJ2-2; D remains unclear. With 2 bases removed from V and 0 bases from J, the gap between germline ends came to 7 bases. The CDR3 extends over 15 amino acids. Germline V gene sequence: CDR1 SNHLY, CDR2 FYNNEI. Written as DNA, the CDR3 is TGTGCCAGCAGTGAACAGCATTCGAACACCGGGGAGCTGTTTTTT. It encodes CASSEQHSNTGELFF.

The gene calls are TRBV29-1 and TRBJ2-1, with 7 bases identical to TRBD2. The CDR3 has 14 residues. Trimming took 3 bases from V and 2 from J; bases not matched to a gene: 4. Germline V CDR1 and CDR2: SQVTM, ANQGSEA. CDR3 sequence: CSVEVAGAYNEQFF. CDR3 coding DNA: TGCAGCGTTGAGGTAGCGGGCGCCTACAATGAGCAGTTCTTC.

The chain couples TRBV11-3 to TRBJ2-7, with D unclear. Germline CDR1 reads SGHNT; CDR2 reads YENEEA. Trimming pared 2 bases from V and 2 bases from J, leaving 4 bases between. The CDR3 has 12 residues. CDR3 region: CASSLKPYEQYF. DNA for the CDR3: TGTGCCAGCAGCTTAAAACCCTACGAGCAGTACTTC.

This clone is a singleton in its sample. The chain uses TRBV27 and TRBJ1-6; no reliable D call. CDR1 MNHEY and CDR2 SMNVEV come from the germline V gene (reference sequence). Between the trimmed V and J ends, which lost 6 bases and 4 bases, there was a span of 10 bases. CDR3 length equals 14 residues. DNA of the CDR3: TGTGCCAGCAGCTCCTACTCGTATAATTCACCCCTCCACTTT. Amino acid sequence: CASSSYSYNSPLHF.

The count of this clone is one. The V call is TRBV20-1, the J call TRBJ2-7; D ambiguous. This CDR3 region has 11 residues. In germline, CDR1 is DFQATT, CDR2 SNEGSKA (reference sequence). V was trimmed by 0 bases and J by 6 bases, leaving 6 bases between them. The CDR3 sequence is CSARDLAEQYF. As DNA, the CDR3 is TGCAGTGCTAGAGATTTGGCCGAGCAGTACTTC.

The chain carries TRBV19 and TRBJ1-1; weak D call: TRBD1 (5 bases). The CDR3 loop spans 13 amino acids. Germline assignment: CDR1 LNHDA and CDR2 SQIVND (reference sequence). With 3 bases removed from V and 4 bases from J, the gap between germline ends came to 9 bases. The chain's CDR3 is CASSMRRGTEAFF. Here the CDR3 DNA reads TGTGCCAGTAGTATGAGAAGGGGCACTGAAGCTTTCTTT.

The chain carries TRBV12-5 and TRBJ1-4, with TRBD1 matching over 9 bases. This CDR3 is 14 amino acids long. V was clipped by 2 bases and J by 8 bases; unmatched bases: 3. CDR1 and CDR2 (germline): LGHNT, FRNRAP. CDR3 amino acids: CASGLRQGVEKLFF. The CDR3 DNA sequence: TGTGCTAGTGGTTTGAGACAGGGGGTGGAAAAACTGTTTTTT.

The chain links TRBV5-1 to TRBJ2-1; TRBD2 agrees at 13 bases. With V trimmed by 4 bases and J by 4 bases, 5 bases remained unmatched. Looked up from germline, CDR1 is SGHRS and CDR2 is YFSETQ. This CDR3 region has 16 residues. CDR3 coding DNA: TGCGCCAGCAGCCCCGGGACTAGCGGGATATACAATGAGCAGTTCTTC. Its protein is CASSPGTSGIYNEQFF.

The genes are TRBV6-5 and TRBJ2-1, with D perhaps matching TRBD2 (6 bases). V lost 6 bases, J lost 9 bases, and 18 bases lay in between. The CDR3 length is 14 residues. Germline V gives CDR1 MNHEY, CDR2 SVGAGI. The CDR3 sequence is CASRGTRGWGEQFF. As DNA, the CDR3 is TGTGCCAGCAGAGGGACCCGGGGGTGGGGTGAGCAGTTCTTC.

The chain recombines TRBV27 with TRBJ1-2; the D is unclear. V was pared by 6 bases and J by 7 bases, with 18 bases between. From germline, CDR1 is MNHEY and CDR2 SMNVEV (reference sequence). This CDR3 has 14 amino acids. Here the CDR3 reads CASRPNPRDPGYTF. CDR3 sequence (DNA): TGTGCCAGCAGACCCAACCCCCGGGATCCTGGCTACACCTTC.